The 18 T cell receptor beta chains below were found in one sample sequenced in a study of identical twins. TCRdb fed the 5' RACE reads into MiXCR, producing one record per CDR3 protein. The table has 450,000 to 650,000 distinct CDR3 sequences, 7.5% to 10% seen once; the top ten hold under 3%. These same records also appear under a second study, on yellow fever vaccine responses in identical twins.

Sequenced sample: PBMCs. The source is a woman between 18 and 29 years old in good health.

The chain joins TRBV30 to TRBJ2-1; 10 bases are a match to TRBD2. Germline trimming cut 6 bases from V and 6 bases from J; bases unmatched to any gene: 14. Germline CDR1 and CDR2: GTSNPN and SVGIG (reference sequence). CDR3 length equals 16 residues. CDR3 region: CACAYLKLAGSNEQFF. The CDR3 DNA reads TGTGCCTGCGCCTATCTGAAACTAGCGGGATCCAATGAGCAGTTCTTC.

This clonotype occurred many times. The chain links TRBV6-2 or TRBV6-3 to TRBJ2-2; D is unresolved. The germline CDR1 and CDR2 sequences are MNHEY and SVGEGT. V was shortened by 4 bases and J by 5 bases, with 5 bases between the two germline ends. CDR3 length: 12 residues. The CDR3 nucleotides read TGTGCCAGCAGTTTTGTTACCGGGGAGCTGTTTTTT. This codes for CASSFVTGELFF.

The rearrangement uses TRBV5-6 and TRBJ2-1; 8 bases align to TRBD1. CDR1 is SGHDT, CDR2 YYEEEE, per germline. The J segment lost 5 bases and the V segment lost 3 bases, leaving 7 bases of the junction unmatched. CDR3 length: 15 amino acids. CDR3 residues: CASSYRGKGHNEQFF. CDR3 coding DNA: TGTGCCAGCAGCTACAGGGGGAAGGGACACAATGAGCAGTTCTTC. Full variable domain (rest looked up from reference TRBV5-6 and TRBJ2-1): DAGVTQSPTHLIKTRGQQVTLRCSPKSGHDTVSWYQQALGQGPQFIFQYYEEEERQRGNFPDRFSGHQFPNYSSELNVNALLLGDSALYLCASSYRGKGHNEQFFGPGTRLTVL.

This clonotype was counted ten times or more. The genes are TRBV5-1 and TRBJ2-1, with TRBD2 identical over 8 bases. This CDR3 spans 15 amino acids. In germline, CDR1 is SGHRS, CDR2 YFSETQ. The V and J ends lost 1 base and 2 bases, in that order; junction bases with no gene match: 2. This CDR3 is CASSLTGLAYNEQFF. For the CDR3, the DNA is TGCGCCAGCAGCTTGACGGGACTAGCCTACAATGAGCAGTTCTTC.

In this sample, this clonotype turned up a few times. V gene TRBV24-1 combines with J gene TRBJ2-5, with D perhaps given as TRBD1 or TRBD2 (5 bases each). The CDR3 consists of 16 residues. Germline lookup yields CDR1 KGHDR and CDR2 SFDVKD. Between the trimmed V and J ends, which lost 3 bases and 7 bases, there was a span of 20 bases. Written as DNA, the CDR3 is TGTGCCACCAGTGATCCGAGGGACCTAGCCCAGGGGACCCAGTACTTC. Encoded protein: CATSDPRDLAQGTQYF.

This clonotype was detected many times. This chain joins TRBV28 and TRBJ1-6, with TRBD1 identical over 7 bases. From germline, CDR1 is MDHEN and CDR2 SYDVKM. CDR3 length: 15 amino acids. V lost 4 bases and J lost 6; bases outside the gene matches: 6. CDR3 DNA sequence: TGTGCCAGCAGTTCTCCGGGACAGCTTAATTCACCCCTCCACTTT. Translating gives CASSSPGQLNSPLHF.

This clonotype has more than one count but fewer than ten. The chain is built from TRBV11-1 and TRBJ2-3; 10 nucleotides match TRBD1. J gave up 2 bases and V 4 bases, and 12 bases lay outside the gene matches. The CDR3 runs 18 residues. The germline V gene has CDR1 SGHAT and CDR2 FQDESV (reference sequence). CDR3 sequence reads: CASSSGQGGYPNTDTQYF. CDR3 bases: TGTGCCAGCAGCTCAGGACAGGGGGGATATCCTAACACAGATACGCAGTATTTT.

As concerns this clonotype: This could be a read error, since a much larger clone is one nucleotide away. The chain joins TRBV7-9 to TRBJ2-7; TRBD2 might be the D (5 bases). Germline V gene lookup returns CDR1 SEHNR and CDR2 FQNEAQ (reference sequence). This CDR3 region has 12 residues. In DNA form, the CDR3 reads TGTGCCAGCAGCTCCGACTACTACAAGCAGTACTTC. It codes for CASSSDYYKQYF. Together with reference TRBV7-9 and TRBJ2-7, the CDR3 gives the full variable domain: DTGVSQNPRHKITKRGQNVTFRCDPISEHNRLYWYRQTLGQGPEFLTYFQNEAQLEKSRLLSDRFSAERPKGSFSTLEIQRTEQGDSAMYLCASSSDYYKQYFGPGTRLTVT.

This clonotype was detected only a few times. CDR3 sequence reads: CASSFLWASENHEQYF. CDR3 nucleotides: TGTGCCAGCAGCTTCCTTTGGGCTAGCGAGAACCACGAGCAGTACTTC. The rearrangement joins TRBV7-2 to TRBJ2-7, with D possibly TRBD2 on 6 matching bases. The V gene lost 3 bases and the J gene lost 5 bases, with 20 bases spanning the gap. This CDR3 spans 16 amino acids. Germline CDR1 is SGHTA and CDR2 is FQGNSA.

This CDR3 is CASTTEPVGGYTF. The CDR3 coding sequence is TGTGCCAGCACCACTGAACCCGTTGGTGGCTACACCTTC. The rearrangement links TRBV2 to TRBJ1-2; no reliable D call. CDR3 length: 13 amino acids. V dropped 7 bases and J dropped 7 bases, with 16 bases sitting between them. Germline lookup yields CDR1 SNHLY and CDR2 FYNNEI.

This clonotype was seen only a few times. The chain combines TRBV5-6 with TRBJ2-7, with 7 bases that match TRBD1. CDR1 is SGHDT and CDR2 is YYEEEE in the germline V gene. The CDR3 sequence is 15 residues long. V was clipped by 3 bases and J by 3 bases; unmatched bases: 9. The CDR3 spells CASSYVDRTGYEQYF. CDR3 nucleotide sequence: TGTGCCAGCAGCTACGTGGACAGGACGGGCTACGAGCAGTACTTC.

Ten or more counts support this clonotype. The genes are TRBV7-6 and TRBJ1-2, with D hard to call. Trimming shortened V by 1 base and J by 1 base, and 13 bases separated the two germline ends. CDR3 length: 16 residues. The germline V gene encodes CDR1 SGHVS and CDR2 FNYEAQ. The CDR3 protein is CASSLGGSALNYGYTF. CDR3 DNA sequence: TGTGCCAGCAGCTTAGGAGGCAGCGCCCTTAACTATGGCTACACCTTC. Supplemented by reference TRBV7-6 and TRBJ1-2, the full variable domain reads GAGVSQSPRYKVTKRGQDVALRCDPISGHVSLYWYRQALGQGPEFLTYFNYEAQQDKSGLPNDRFSAERPEGSISTLTIQRTEQRDSAMYRCASSLGGSALNYGYTFGSGTRLTVV.

This clonotype was seen many times. This chain links TRBV29-1 with TRBJ2-7; 8 nucleotides match TRBD2. This CDR3 region has 14 residues. Trimming at V came to 3 bases and at J to 4 bases, leaving 8 bases not matched to a gene. Germline assignment: CDR1 SQVTM and CDR2 ANQGSEA. The CDR3 protein is CSVEAGGFGYEQYF. The CDR3 coding sequence is TGCAGCGTTGAGGCGGGAGGCTTTGGGTACGAGCAGTACTTC.

This clonotype was seen only a few times. V gene TRBV11-3 combines with J gene TRBJ2-1; 9 bases map to TRBD1. Losses at the gene ends were 4 bases for V and 1 base for J; bases not matched to a gene: 14. This CDR3 spans 19 amino acids. Looked up from germline, CDR1 is SGHNT and CDR2 is YENEEA. CDR3 residues: CASSSSSTGGQGSYNEQFF. CDR3 nucleotides: TGTGCCAGCAGCTCGTCATCTACGGGCGGACAGGGGTCCTACAATGAGCAGTTCTTC.

This chain joins TRBV6-1 and TRBJ1-2, with D possibly matching TRBD1 (5 bases). This CDR3 comprises 14 residues. CDR1 and CDR2 from the germline V gene are MNHNS and SASEGT. The V end was cut by 1 base, the J end by 1 base, with 7 bases between. The CDR3 nucleotides read TGTGCCAGCAGTGAAGGGGGGAATAACTATGGCTACACCTTC. Protein product: CASSEGGNNYGYTF.

This clonotype appeared many times. The J gene is TRBJ2-7, the V gene TRBV29-1, with D unresolved. The CDR3 contains 11 residues. Per the germline V gene, CDR1 is SQVTM and CDR2 is ANQGSEA. Trimming took off 7 bases at V and 3 bases at J, with 10 bases between the two ends. The CDR3 loop is CSGGLGYEQYF. The CDR3 DNA reads as TGCAGCGGTGGGTTGGGCTACGAGCAGTACTTC.

This clonotype was counted at least ten times. The V gene is TRBV2, the J gene TRBJ2-1; D not certain. The CDR3 contains 10 residues. V was shortened by 7 bases and J by 6 bases, with 4 bases between the two germline ends. Germline-derived CDR1 and CDR2 are SNHLY and FYNNEI. The CDR3 here is CASIGNEQFF. The CDR3 nucleotides read TGTGCCAGCATAGGCAATGAGCAGTTCTTC.

This clonotype was seen more than once but under ten times. This chain links TRBV18 with TRBJ2-2; 8 bases agree with TRBD1. In germline, CDR1 is KGHSH, CDR2 LQKENI. This CDR3 is built from 15 residues. With V trimmed by 6 bases and J by 1 base, 4 bases remained unmatched. For the CDR3, the DNA is TGTGCCAGCTCTCCGGACAGGGAGAACACCGGGGAGCTGTTTTTT. Its protein product is CASSPDRENTGELFF.